Listed here are 30 T cell receptor beta chains from one sample, sequenced in a study of T cells in Graves' hyperthyroidism and ophthalmopathy (dated by TCRdb to about 2019). The method was multiplex PCR. Sequencer: Illumina HiSeq 2000. Amplification of TCR beta CDR3 regions was carried out from RNA transcripts. The TCR CDR3 was subjected to a first round of RT-PCR using the HTBI primer set and the Qiagen OneStep RT-PCR kit. TCRdb reworked the public reads: Q25 trimming with fastp, MiXCR clone assembly, productive beta chains retained. Each entry merges the rows of one CDR3 protein and shows their most common DNA and genes. Present in this sample are about 300,000 distinct CDR3 sequences, approximately 16% of which were seen just once. In total, the top ten clones hold 33% of the sample. The material sequenced was blood. The receptors derive from a man younger than 45 with Graves' hyperthyroidism.

V is TRBV12-3 or TRBV12-4 and J is TRBJ1-6; the D gene is possibly TRBD1 (5 bases). Trimming took off 5 bases at V and 8 bases at J, with 13 bases between the two ends. The length of the CDR3 is 14 residues. The CDR3 spells CASSRQYRDSPLHF. CDR3 coding DNA: TGTGCCAGCAGTCGACAGTATAGGGATTCACCCCTCCACTTT.

In its sample, this clonotype was seen many times. The chain joins TRBV3-1 to TRBJ1-1; 7 nucleotides align to TRBD1. V trimming: 3 bases; J trimming: 6 bases; junction bases outside the gene matches: 4. CDR3 length: 13 residues. The germline V gene has CDR1 LGHDT and CDR2 YNNKEL (reference sequence). The CDR3 loop reads CASSHVGGSEAFF. As DNA, the CDR3 is TGTGCCAGCAGCCACGTAGGGGGCTCTGAAGCTTTCTTT.

This clonotype showed up many times. The chain combines TRBV19 with TRBJ1-1; D may be TRBD1 (5 bases). The V gene lost 3 bases and the J gene lost 3 bases, with 14 bases spanning the gap. The CDR3 extends over 15 amino acids. Germline V gene lookup returns CDR1 LNHDA and CDR2 SQIVND (reference sequence). In DNA form, the CDR3 reads TGTGCCAGTAGTATCGGATCAGGGAGGTACACTGAAGCTTTCTTT. Translating it yields CASSIGSGRYTEAFF. The full variable domain, rest sourced from reference TRBV19 and TRBJ1-1, is DGGITQSPKYLFRKEGQNVTLSCEQNLNHDAMYWYRQDPGQGLRLIYYSQIVNDFQKGDIAEGYSVSREKKESFPLTVTSAQKNPTAFYLCASSIGSGRYTEAFFGQGTRLTVV.

The chain carries TRBV2 and TRBJ1-4; 7 bases align to TRBD1. CDR3 size: 15 residues. Germline lookup yields CDR1 SNHLY and CDR2 FYNNEI. The ends lost 7 bases at V and 0 bases at J; junction bases unmatched: 5. Here the CDR3 DNA reads TGTGCCAGCAAACGGGACAGAGCAACTAATGAAAAACTGTTTTTT. Its translation: CASKRDRATNEKLFF.

This clonotype was seen many times. The V gene is TRBV27, the J gene TRBJ1-1; the D gene is possibly TRBD1 (5 bases). The germline gives CDR1 MNHEY, CDR2 SMNVEV (reference sequence). The V end lost 0 bases, the J end lost 3 bases, and 8 bases lay between the germline ends. This CDR3 contains 14 residues. CDR3: CASSLSWGDTEAFF. CDR3 coding DNA: TGTGCCAGCAGTTTATCTTGGGGGGACACTGAAGCTTTCTTT.

There are a few counts of this clonotype. The chain recombines TRBV5-5 with TRBJ1-2; D ambiguous. Trimming removed 3 bases from V and 3 bases from J, with 9 bases in between. The CDR3 has 13 residues. The germline gives CDR1 SGHKS, CDR2 YYEKEE (reference sequence). The CDR3 DNA follows: TGTGCCAGCAGCTCGGATGGCTACTATGGCTACACCTTC. Its translation: CASSSDGYYGYTF.

This clonotype was picked up many times. CDR3 in amino acids: CSAREARNYEQYF. CDR3 sequence (DNA): TGCAGTGCTAGAGAGGCCCGGAATTACGAGCAGTACTTC. V is TRBV20-1 and J is TRBJ2-7; D is unclear. The CDR3 sequence is 13 residues long. CDR1 is DFQATT and CDR2 is SNEGSKA in the germline V gene (reference sequence). With 0 bases removed from V and 4 bases from J, the gap between germline ends came to 10 bases.

This clonotype was recorded a few times. The CDR3 DNA is TGTGCCAGCAGCTACGGGACTTCCACTACAGAGCAGTACTTC. This codes for CASSYGTSTTEQYF. The rearrangement links TRBV7-9 to TRBJ2-7, with a weak D call TRBD2 (6 bases). In germline, CDR1 is SEHNR, CDR2 FQNEAQ (reference sequence). The CDR3 sequence is 14 residues long. V lost 4 bases to trimming and J lost 7 bases, with 17 bases between them.

This clonotype occurred many times. This sequence joins TRBV5-1 and TRBJ2-7, with TRBD2 identical over 14 bases. V gave up 5 bases and J gave up 3 bases; unmatched junction bases: 7. This CDR3 is 16 amino acids long. The V gene's germline CDR1 is SGHRS and CDR2 YFSETQ. Here the CDR3 DNA reads TGCGCCAGCAGTTATACCGGGACTAGCGGGAGCTACGAGCAGTACTTC. Its protein product is CASSYTGTSGSYEQYF.

V usage is TRBV10-3 and J usage is TRBJ2-7, with 12 bases lining up with TRBD2. This CDR3 comprises 15 residues. V was pared by 4 bases and J by 3 bases, with 4 bases of the junction left unmatched. Germline CDR1 is ENHRY and CDR2 is SYGVKD. CDR3 amino acids: CAISVSSGRGYEQYF. Here the CDR3 DNA reads TGTGCCATCAGTGTCTCTAGCGGGAGGGGCTACGAGCAGTACTTC.

This chain connects TRBV14 to TRBJ1-1; D gene uncertain. Germline CDR1 reads SGHDN; CDR2 reads FVKESK. The CDR3 runs 15 residues. V lost 1 base to trimming and J lost 5 bases, with 14 bases between them. The CDR3 reads CASSQGMEDGTEAFF. The CDR3 DNA reads TGTGCCAGCAGCCAAGGGATGGAGGACGGGACTGAAGCTTTCTTT.

This clonotype has ten or more counts. The J gene is TRBJ2-5, the V gene TRBV11-2, with 12 bases lining up with TRBD2. The germline V gene encodes CDR1 SGHAT and CDR2 FQNNGV. The CDR3 spans 17 residues. Trimming at V came to 3 bases and at J to 5 bases, leaving 10 bases not matched to a gene. In DNA form, the CDR3 reads TGTGCCAGCAGCTTGGGCCTAGCGGGAGGGCCGGGGGAGACCCAGTACTTC. Amino acids: CASSLGLAGGPGETQYF. Drawing the rest from reference TRBV11-2 and TRBJ2-5, the complete variable domain is EAGVAQSPRYKIIEKRQSVAFWCNPISGHATLYWYQQILGQGPKLLIQFQNNGVVDDSQLPKDRFSAERLKGVDSTLKIQPAKLEDSAVYLCASSLGLAGGPGETQYFGPGTRLLVL.

The J gene is TRBJ2-4, the V gene TRBV20-1, with TRBD2 identical over 7 bases. Germline V gene sequence: CDR1 DFQATT, CDR2 SNEGSKA (reference sequence). The CDR3 has 15 amino acids. Trimming at V came to 5 bases and at J to 0 bases, leaving 7 bases not matched to a gene. Here the CDR3 reads CSASTSVLAKNIQYF. For the CDR3, the DNA is TGCAGTGCTTCAACTAGCGTGTTAGCCAAAAACATTCAGTACTTC.

This clonotype showed up many times. The J gene is TRBJ2-1, the V gene TRBV5-1; D uncertain. Trimming pared 2 bases from V and 5 bases from J, leaving 11 bases between. This CDR3 has 14 amino acids. From germline, CDR1 is SGHRS and CDR2 YFSETQ. CDR3 DNA: TGCGCCAGCAGCTTCGCCCTGGGGAACAATGAGCAGTTCTTC. Translating it yields CASSFALGNNEQFF. Variable domain in full (rest from reference TRBV5-1 and TRBJ2-1): KAGVTQTPRYLIKTRGQQVTLSCSPISGHRSVSWYQQTPGQGLQFLFEYFSETQRNKGNFPGRFSGRQFSNSRSEMNVSTLELGDSALYLCASSFALGNNEQFFGPGTRLTVL.

At least ten counts were recorded for this clonotype. The V gene is TRBV7-8, the J gene TRBJ1-4; 8 bases match TRBD1. V was clipped by 0 bases and J by 3 bases; unmatched bases: 3. The CDR3 loop spans 16 amino acids. Germline values: CDR1 SGHVS, CDR2 FQNEAQ. The CDR3: CASSLAQGAPNEKLFF. The CDR3 region has the DNA TGTGCCAGCAGCTTAGCGCAGGGGGCACCTAATGAAAAACTGTTTTTT.

This clonotype was picked up many times. This rearrangement joins TRBV7-2 to TRBJ1-2; D possibly corresponds to TRBD1 (6 bases). The V and J ends lost 3 bases and 7 bases respectively, with 18 bases between them. Germline V gives CDR1 SGHTA, CDR2 FQGNSA. There are 15 residues in the CDR3. The CDR3 DNA is TGTGCCAGCAGCTTGGCACCGGCCGGGGGCGGTGGCTACACCTTC. Amino acids: CASSLAPAGGGGYTF.

Many counts were recorded for this clonotype. This sequence joins TRBV3-1 and TRBJ2-3; unclear D gene. V was pared by 2 bases and J by 2 bases, with 11 bases between. This CDR3 has 15 residues. In germline, CDR1 is LGHDT, CDR2 YNNKEL (reference sequence). The CDR3: CASSQWRILTDTQYF. CDR3 DNA: TGTGCCAGCAGCCAATGGCGGATACTCACAGATACGCAGTATTTT.

J is TRBJ1-1 and V is TRBV18; possible D gene TRBD1, 5 bases. Germline V CDR1 and CDR2: KGHSH, LQKENI. The CDR3 sequence is 16 residues long. The V end was cut by 2 bases, the J end by 7 bases, with 20 bases between. CDR3 bases: TGTGCCAGCTCACCAGGGACCCTAAGCGGGGACGGTGAAGCTTTCTTT. Amino acids: CASSPGTLSGDGEAFF. Using reference TRBV18 and TRBJ1-1 for the parts outside the CDR3, the full variable domain is NAGVMQNPRHLVRRRGQEARLRCSPMKGHSHVYWYRQLPEEGLKFMVYLQKENIIDESGMPKERFSAEFPKEGPSILRIQQVVRGDSAAYFCASSPGTLSGDGEAFFGQGTRLTVV.

As to this clonotype: Germline and junction disagree at one end, which may indicate a read error. The CDR3 loop reads CASSVEGNAEAFF. The CDR3, as DNA: TGTGCCAGCAGCGTAGAAGGGAACGCTGAAGCTTTCTTT. The chain has TRBV12-3 or TRBV12-4 and TRBJ1-1; D ambiguous. This CDR3 is built from 13 residues.

This CDR3 reads CASSTRRTGGGGEQFF. DNA of the CDR3: TGTGCCAGTAGTACCCGTCGGACAGGGGGAGGCGGTGAGCAGTTCTTC. V usage is TRBV19 and J usage is TRBJ2-1, with 10 bases fitting TRBD1. This CDR3 region has 16 residues. The ends lost 4 bases at V and 9 bases at J; junction bases unmatched: 12. CDR1 and CDR2 (germline): LNHDA, SQIVND (reference sequence).

This clonotype showed up many times. The chain is built from TRBV30 and TRBJ2-1, with D possibly being TRBD1 (5 bases). This CDR3 contains 13 residues. Trimming stripped 2 bases from V and 8 bases from J, with 13 bases between. Germline-derived CDR1 and CDR2 are GTSNPN and SVGIG (reference sequence). CDR3 bases: TGTGCCTGGAGTCAAGGCAGGGCCGATGAGCAGTTCTTC. This codes for CAWSQGRADEQFF.

This clonotype was seen more than once but under ten times. The rearrangement links TRBV20-1 to TRBJ2-4, with TRBD1 matching 8 bases. Unmatched junction bases numbered 7, after V lost 3 bases and J lost 9 bases. Germline V gene sequence: CDR1 DFQATT, CDR2 SNEGSKA (reference sequence). This CDR3 spans 13 amino acids. The CDR3 DNA reads as TGCAGTGCTAGTATCGGGACAGGAGGCATTCAGTACTTC. Translation: CSASIGTGGIQYF.

This clonotype was seen at least ten times. The V and J genes are TRBV12-3 or TRBV12-4 and TRBJ2-1; D call uncertain. V lost 7 bases, J lost 9 bases, and 16 bases lay in between. CDR3 size: 13 residues. The CDR3 coding sequence is TGTGCCAGCACCCGGACCCCGCCGGCTGAGCAGTTCTTC. Protein sequence: CASTRTPPAEQFF.

This chain links TRBV14 with TRBJ1-5; D is undetermined. V was trimmed by 1 base and J by 5 bases, leaving 12 bases between them. Germline CDR1 is SGHDN and CDR2 is FVKESK. There are 15 residues in the CDR3. DNA of the CDR3: TGTGCCAGCAGCCAAGGTCTCCTGGTGGATCAGCCCCAGCATTTT. It translates to CASSQGLLVDQPQHF.

This clonotype came up a few times. CDR3 region: CSARAPDRSYEQYF. The CDR3, as DNA: TGCAGTGCTAGAGCACCGGACAGGTCCTACGAGCAGTACTTC. V is TRBV20-1 and J is TRBJ2-7; 7 bases map to TRBD1. The trim removed 1 base at V and 1 base at J, leaving 4 bases unmatched. Germline assignment: CDR1 DFQATT and CDR2 SNEGSKA (reference sequence). This CDR3 has 14 residues.

The CDR3 region has the DNA TGTGCCTGGAGCTTCAGAGCAGATACGCAGTATTTT. It codes for CAWSFRADTQYF. The rearrangement joins TRBV30 to TRBJ2-3, with D unclear. Germline CDR1 is GTSNPN and CDR2 is SVGIG (reference sequence). The CDR3 extends over 12 amino acids. V was shortened by 3 bases and J by 4 bases, with 8 bases between the two germline ends.

This clonotype was found many times. This chain connects TRBV28 to TRBJ2-7; perhaps TRBD2 as D (5 bases). Germline assignment: CDR1 MDHEN and CDR2 SYDVKM. Trimming shortened V by 5 bases and J by 4 bases, and 18 bases separated the two germline ends. The CDR3 contains 15 residues. The CDR3 spells CASSAREGLLYEQYF. CDR3 coding DNA: TGTGCCAGCAGTGCCCGGGAAGGACTTTTGTACGAGCAGTACTTC. Supplemented by reference TRBV28 and TRBJ2-7, the full variable domain reads DVKVTQSSRYLVKRTGEKVFLECVQDMDHENMFWYRQDPGLGLRLIYFSYDVKMKEKGDIPEGYSVSREKKERFSLILESASTNQTSMYLCASSAREGLLYEQYFGPGTRLTVT.

This clonotype was seen a handful of times. The genes are TRBV10-3 and TRBJ2-2, with 9 nucleotides matching TRBD2. The junction had 6 bases not matched to a gene; V was cut back by 8 bases and J by 2 bases. Germline CDR1 and CDR2: ENHRY and SYGVKD. The CDR3 runs to 15 residues. CDR3 region: CAIGGRGINTGELFF. The CDR3 DNA reads as TGTGCCATCGGCGGGAGGGGGATTAACACCGGGGAGCTGTTTTTT.

The sample holds many counts of this clonotype. The chain combines TRBV5-1 with TRBJ1-2, with D perhaps matching TRBD1 (5 bases). CDR3 length equals 12 residues. Germline CDR1 reads SGHRS; CDR2 reads YFSETQ. V lost 4 bases and J 10 bases, leaving 14 bases between the germline ends. CDR3 in DNA: TGCGCCAGCAGCGGTGACAGAGTAGCCTACACCTTC. Translation: CASSGDRVAYTF.

This clonotype has more than one count but fewer than ten. This rearrangement joins TRBV3-1 to TRBJ2-1, with 9 bases that match TRBD2. In germline, CDR1 is LGHDT, CDR2 YNNKEL (reference sequence). The CDR3 covers 16 residues. Losses at the gene ends were 0 bases for V and 6 bases for J; bases not matched to a gene: 6. The DNA of the CDR3 is TGTGCCAGCAGCCAAGATCCCGGGACTAGCTCCAATGAGCAGTTCTTC. Amino acids: CASSQDPGTSSNEQFF.